A single sample is the source of the 18 T cell receptor beta chains below, sequenced in a study of T cells after yellow fever vaccination. In TCRdb, the 5' RACE reads were re-called with MiXCR into one record per CDR3 protein. The sample contains 350,000 to 450,000 distinct CDR3 sequences, about 6% of which appear only once. Sample: PBMCs, taken 5 days after the yellow fever booster vaccination. The receptors here all came from a man aged 30 to 45 who received the YFV17D yellow fever vaccine.

In this sample, this clonotype turned up many times. For the CDR3, the DNA is TGTGCCAGCACCAGACTAGCGGGAGGGCGAGATACGCAGTATTTT. Its translation is CASTRLAGGRDTQYF. The V call is TRBV12-3 or TRBV12-4, the J call TRBJ2-3; the match to TRBD2 covers 14 bases. Trimming took 7 bases from V and 5 from J; bases not matched to a gene: 5. The CDR3 runs to 15 residues.

The table lists this clonotype with many counts. J is TRBJ2-3 and V is TRBV29-1; D tentatively fits TRBD1 or TRBD2 (6 bases each). The germline gives CDR1 SQVTM, CDR2 ANQGSEA. This CDR3 has 12 residues. V lost 2 bases and J lost 4, with 7 bases in between. The CDR3, as DNA: TGCAGCGTTGAAAGGGGGGCAGATACGCAGTATTTT. Protein: CSVERGADTQYF.

The CDR3 is CASSLPAGLYNEQFF. CDR3 bases: TGCGCCAGCAGCTTGCCAGCGGGGTTATACAATGAGCAGTTCTTC. The V call is TRBV5-1, the J call TRBJ2-1; 7 nucleotides align to TRBD2. Per germline, CDR1 SGHRS and CDR2 YFSETQ. V shed 1 base and J 4 bases; nucleotides not matched to a gene: 5. This CDR3 contains 15 residues. Based on the CDR3 plus reference TRBV5-1 and TRBJ2-1, the full variable domain is KAGVTQTPRYLIKTRGQQVTLSCSPISGHRSVSWYQQTPGQGLQFLFEYFSETQRNKGNFPGRFSGRQFSNSRSEMNVSTLELGDSALYLCASSLPAGLYNEQFFGPGTRLTVL.

This clonotype occurred a few times. The chain has TRBV7-9 and TRBJ2-3, with D hard to call. The CDR3 sequence is 14 residues long. CDR1 is SEHNR and CDR2 is FQNEAQ in the germline V gene (reference sequence). V lost 4 bases to trimming and J lost 8 bases, with 16 bases between them. DNA for the CDR3: TGTGCCAGCAGCTCAAACATGAGTTTTGGTACGCAGTATTTT. Encoded protein: CASSSNMSFGTQYF.

The V call is TRBV5-1, the J call TRBJ2-7, with D perhaps being TRBD1 or TRBD2 (5 bases each). Trimming removed 7 bases from V and 2 bases from J, with 22 bases in between. The CDR3 sequence is 16 residues long. Germline assignment: CDR1 SGHRS and CDR2 YFSETQ. The CDR3 reads CASAPSGAGPPYEQYF. The CDR3 nucleotides are TGCGCCAGCGCGCCATCCGGGGCAGGACCTCCCTACGAGCAGTACTTC.

At least ten counts were recorded for this clonotype. The chain carries TRBV29-1 and TRBJ2-3; D is undetermined. Trimming removed 0 bases from V and 0 bases from J, with 1 base in between. This CDR3 contains 12 residues. Germline V gene data show CDR1 as SQVTM and CDR2 as ANQGSEA. The CDR3 region has the DNA TGCAGCGTTGAAGAGAGCACAGATACGCAGTATTTT. It yields the protein CSVEESTDTQYF.

V is TRBV5-4 and J is TRBJ2-1; no firm D call. The CDR3 loop spans 11 amino acids. The V and J ends lost 6 bases and 7 bases respectively, with 8 bases between them. CDR1 SGHNT and CDR2 YYREEE come from the germline V gene (reference sequence). Here the CDR3 DNA reads TGTGCCAGCAACGCAGGTAATGAGCAGTTCTTC. This translates into CASNAGNEQFF.

This clonotype was detected a few times. The chain employs TRBV25-1 and TRBJ1-6; weak D call: TRBD1 (6 bases). The CDR3 is 16 residues long. Deletions cut 5 bases from V and 4 bases from J, with 15 bases between. Looked up from germline, CDR1 is MGHDK and CDR2 is SYGVNS. CDR3 sequence reads: CASSPTGQRYNSPLHF. The DNA of the CDR3 is TGTGCCAGCAGTCCGACAGGACAAAGATATAATTCACCCCTCCACTTT.

This clonotype was observed many times. The chain uses TRBV12-3 or TRBV12-4 and TRBJ2-2; D may be TRBD1 (6 bases). V was shortened by 6 bases and J by 10 bases, with 15 bases between the two germline ends. This CDR3 contains 13 residues. This CDR3 is CASSRRGPEELFF. CDR3 DNA sequence: TGTGCCAGCAGCCGCAGGGGACCGGAGGAGCTGTTTTTT.

This clonotype was picked up a small number of times. The chain combines TRBV4-2 with TRBJ2-5; no definite D call. The CDR3 spans 15 residues. CDR1 LGHNA and CDR2 YNFKEQ come from the germline V gene. Trimming cost V 0 bases and J 0 bases, with 8 bases left between them. Written as DNA, the CDR3 is TGTGCCAGCAGCCAAGAGGGATCGTACCAAGAGACCCAGTACTTC. It encodes CASSQEGSYQETQYF.

The V gene is TRBV5-1, the J gene TRBJ2-7; D perhaps matches TRBD2 (5 bases). CDR3 length: 13 residues. Looked up from germline, CDR1 is SGHRS and CDR2 is YFSETQ. Trimming shortened V by 5 bases and J by 2 bases, and 11 bases separated the two germline ends. The CDR3 sequence is CASSGLDPYEQYF. The CDR3 region has the DNA TGCGCCAGCAGTGGACTTGATCCCTACGAGCAGTACTTC. Supplemented by reference TRBV5-1 and TRBJ2-7, the full variable domain reads KAGVTQTPRYLIKTRGQQVTLSCSPISGHRSVSWYQQTPGQGLQFLFEYFSETQRNKGNFPGRFSGRQFSNSRSEMNVSTLELGDSALYLCASSGLDPYEQYFGPGTRLTVT.

The V gene is TRBV15, the J gene TRBJ2-3, with a possible D match to TRBD2 (6 bases). The V and J ends lost 0 bases and 6 bases respectively, with 28 bases between them. This CDR3 comprises 20 residues. Germline CDR1 and CDR2: LNHNV and YYDKDF (reference sequence). The CDR3: CATSRDRGTQLLRIRDTQYF. The CDR3 DNA sequence: TGTGCCACCAGCAGAGACCGCGGGACCCAGCTCTTGAGGATCAGGGATACGCAGTATTTT.

This clonotype came up many times. This chain uses TRBV28 with TRBJ2-2; TRBD1 aligns across 8 bases. V was clipped by 4 bases and J by 3 bases; unmatched bases: 4. The CDR3 length is 15 residues. Per germline, CDR1 MDHEN and CDR2 SYDVKM. CDR3 DNA sequence: TGTGCCAGCAGTTCAGGGGGCGCGGACACCGGGGAGCTGTTTTTT. As protein: CASSSGGADTGELFF.

This clonotype was seen at least ten times. The CDR3 reads CASSFTGGNYGYTF. The CDR3 DNA follows: TGTGCCAGCAGCTTCACGGGGGGAAACTATGGCTACACCTTC. V and J are TRBV5-5 and TRBJ1-2, with TRBD1 as a possible D gene (5 bases). The V gene lost 2 bases and the J gene lost 2 bases, with 10 bases spanning the gap. This CDR3 contains 14 residues. Looked up from germline, CDR1 is SGHKS and CDR2 is YYEKEE (reference sequence).

This clonotype was seen a handful of times. The CDR3 is CSANPEEAGAEQYF. In DNA, the CDR3 is TGCAGTGCCAACCCGGAGGAAGCGGGAGCCGAGCAGTACTTC. The V and J genes are TRBV20-1 and TRBJ2-7; TRBD2 matches 8 bases. After removal of 6 bases from V and 6 bases from J, the junction contained 13 bases not matched to a gene. Germline lookup yields CDR1 DFQATT and CDR2 SNEGSKA (reference sequence). CDR3 size: 14 residues.

V is TRBV6-5 and J is TRBJ2-3; D is possibly TRBD2 (5 bases). CDR1 is MNHEY and CDR2 is SVGAGI in the germline V gene. The ends were cut back, 2 bases at V and 0 bases at J, with 12 bases in the middle. The CDR3 length is 16 residues. CDR3 bases: TGTGCCAGCAGTTACGGGGAGACTTCTAGCACAGATACGCAGTATTTT. It translates to CASSYGETSSTDTQYF.

The sample holds many counts of this clonotype. The chain combines TRBV20-1 with TRBJ2-2; D might be TRBD2 (6 bases). The CDR3 consists of 13 residues. The germline gives CDR1 DFQATT, CDR2 SNEGSKA (reference sequence). Deletions cut 5 bases from V and 6 bases from J, with 13 bases between. CDR3 in DNA: TGCAGTGCTCGGGACTCCCTGGCCGGGGAGCTGTTTTTT. It is translated as CSARDSLAGELFF.

This clonotype appeared a few times. This chain connects TRBV4-1 to TRBJ1-2; no clear D. The CDR3 runs 15 residues. Trimming removed 1 base from V and 3 bases from J, with 12 bases in between. CDR1 and CDR2 from the germline V gene are MGHRA and YSYEKL. The CDR3 protein is CASSQGPGRDYGYTF. CDR3 DNA sequence: TGCGCCAGCAGCCAAGGGCCCGGGAGGGACTATGGCTACACCTTC.